Presented here are 21 T cell receptor beta chains from one specimen sequenced in a study of liver allograft versus peripheral blood T cells. Turning to the study itself: The authors compared T cell receptor repertoires in transplanted livers with recipients' peripheral blood repertoires.

TCRdb independently ran MiXCR on the reads; one entry per CDR3 protein. The profile covers around 10,000 distinct CDR3 sequences, with about 20% appearing a single time and about 1.7% taken by the ten largest. The receptors were sampled from a human patient who had a liver transplant. Some T cells may be graft donor cells.

The chain has TRBV25-1 and TRBJ2-3; the D call may be TRBD1 or TRBD2 (5 bases each). There are 13 residues in the CDR3. CDR1 and CDR2 from the germline V gene are MGHDK and SYGVNS. V was trimmed by 7 bases and J by 7 bases, leaving 15 bases between them. The CDR3 loop reads CASNRGVENTQYF. The CDR3 DNA follows: TGTGCCAGCAATCGAGGGGTGGAGAATACGCAGTATTTT.

The chain is built from TRBV6-1 and TRBJ1-5; no reliable D call. The CDR3 is made up of 15 amino acids. From germline, CDR1 is MNHNS and CDR2 SASEGT. V shed 8 bases and J shed 2 bases, with 16 bases lying between them. This CDR3 is CASSGEHMRNQPQHF. CDR3 nucleotides: TGTGCCAGCTCTGGGGAACACATGCGCAATCAGCCCCAGCATTTT.

The rearrangement links TRBV6-5 to TRBJ2-3; D unresolved. Germline V gene data show CDR1 as MNHEY and CDR2 as SVGAGI. This CDR3 region has 16 residues. Trimming stripped 0 bases from V and 0 bases from J, with 10 bases between. The chain's CDR3 is CASSYSFSRSTDTQYF. CDR3 nucleotide sequence: TGTGCCAGCAGTTACTCGTTTAGCCGCAGCACAGATACGCAGTATTTT.

This clonotype was counted ten times or more. V gene TRBV20-1 combines with J gene TRBJ1-2; a possible D gene is TRBD1 (6 bases). Germline assignment: CDR1 DFQATT and CDR2 SNEGSKA (reference sequence). This CDR3 region has 13 residues. V was shortened by 6 bases and J by 1 base, with 12 bases between the two germline ends. The CDR3 reads CSARTEYNYGYTF. The CDR3 coding sequence is TGCAGTGCCAGGACAGAATATAACTATGGCTACACCTTC.

By proportion, this clonotype is medium-sized. The V call is TRBV6-2 or TRBV6-3, the J call TRBJ2-5; D unclear. V gave up 6 bases and J gave up 5 bases, with 22 bases separating them. The CDR3 totals 16 residues. Per the germline V gene, CDR1 is MNHEY and CDR2 is SVGEGT. CDR3 in DNA: TGTGCCAGCAGCCGACCCCCGAATGCAGTGGGGGAGACCCAGTACTTC. This codes for CASSRPPNAVGETQYF.

This clonotype is labeled medium-sized. The genes are TRBV19 and TRBJ2-3, with D perhaps TRBD2 (6 bases). CDR1 and CDR2 (germline): LNHDA, SQIVND (reference sequence). The CDR3 has 16 residues. V was shortened by 5 bases and J by 0 bases, with 15 bases between the two germline ends. DNA of the CDR3: TGTGCCAGTAGTCAGACCGGGGGTTCTAGCACAGATACGCAGTATTTT. Translated: CASSQTGGSSTDTQYF.

The V and J genes are TRBV7-9 and TRBJ2-5; 11 bases fit TRBD1. CDR3 size: 15 residues. Germline loops: CDR1 SEHNR, CDR2 FQNEAQ (reference sequence). J lost 3 bases, V lost 4 bases, and 4 bases had no gene match. DNA for the CDR3: TGTGCCAGCAGCTCTTCGGGACAGGGGGAAGAGACCCAGTACTTC. It yields the protein CASSSSGQGEETQYF.

The chain couples TRBV12-3 or TRBV12-4 to TRBJ2-2, with TRBD2 matching 7 bases. CDR3 length: 13 residues. V trimming: 3 bases; J trimming: 6 bases; junction bases outside the gene matches: 1. The CDR3 DNA follows: TGTGCCAGCAGTTTGGGGAGGGCCGGGGAGCTGTTTTTT. This sequence encodes CASSLGRAGELFF.

By share, this clonotype counts as medium-sized. The chain employs TRBV6-1 and TRBJ2-1; TRBD1 matches 7 bases. V lost 5 bases and J lost 4; bases outside the gene matches: 5. Germline CDR1 is MNHNS and CDR2 is SASEGT. There are 14 residues in the CDR3. CDR3 DNA: TGTGCCAGCAGTTCCGGGACAGATTACAATGAGCAGTTCTTC. Protein sequence: CASSSGTDYNEQFF.

By share, this clonotype counts as medium-sized (0.01 to 0.1%). The chain has TRBV28 and TRBJ1-6, with TRBD1 as a possible D gene (5 bases). This CDR3 has 15 residues. V was clipped by 2 bases and J by 10 bases, with 15 bases between them. Per germline, CDR1 MDHEN and CDR2 SYDVKM. The CDR3, as DNA: TGTGCCAGCAGTTTAGGGGGGGGATCTACCTCACCCCTCCACTTT. Its protein is CASSLGGGSTSPLHF.

The chain recombines TRBV20-1 with TRBJ2-1, with TRBD1 as a possible D gene (5 bases). Trimming removed 3 bases at V and 8 bases at J, with 11 bases between. This CDR3 contains 12 residues. CDR1 and CDR2 (germline): DFQATT, SNEGSKA (reference sequence). CDR3: CSARDMVDEQFF. CDR3 nucleotides: TGCAGTGCTAGGGACATGGTGGATGAGCAGTTCTTC.

By share of the sample, this clonotype is medium-sized (0.01 to 0.1%). The chain employs TRBV6-5 and TRBJ2-7; TRBD2 agrees at 9 bases. Germline CDR1 is MNHEY and CDR2 is SVGAGI. CDR3 length: 15 amino acids. The ends lost 7 bases at V and 6 bases at J; junction bases unmatched: 13. This chain's CDR3 is CASTPTWTSVTEQYF. Written as DNA, the CDR3 is TGTGCCAGCACCCCCACCTGGACTAGCGTCACCGAGCAGTACTTC.

Regarding this clonotype: Given a much more abundant clone one base away, this may be a read error. This chain links TRBV10-3 with TRBJ2-3, with 7 bases aligning to TRBD2. The CDR3 length is 16 residues. Germline V lookup: CDR1 ENHRY, CDR2 SYGVKD. The CDR3, as DNA: TGTGCCAGCAGTTATGGGGGGGGAAGGGCCGAAGATACGCAGTATTTT. Its translation is CASSYGGGRAEDTQYF.

The V gene is TRBV25-1, the J gene TRBJ2-3; TRBD2 matches at 12 bases. Germline-derived CDR1 and CDR2 are MGHDK and SYGVNS. J was trimmed by 4 bases and V by 2 bases; bases with no gene match: 7. CDR3 length: 17 amino acids. The CDR3 region has the DNA TGTGCCAGCAGTGAACGACTAGCGGGGGTGGGGGCAGATACGCAGTATTTT. Amino acids: CASSERLAGVGADTQYF. Variable domain in full (rest from reference TRBV25-1 and TRBJ2-3): EADIYQTPRYLVIGTGKKITLECSQTMGHDKMYWYQQDPGMELHLIHYSYGVNSTEKGDLSSESTVSRIRTEHFPLTLESARPSHTSQYLCASSERLAGVGADTQYFGPGTRLTVL.

V gene TRBV9 combines with J gene TRBJ1-5; maybe TRBD1 (6 bases). Germline V lookup: CDR1 SGDLS, CDR2 YYNGEE. V was shortened by 3 bases and J by 4 bases, with 14 bases between the two germline ends. This CDR3 has 15 amino acids. The CDR3 region has the DNA TGTGCCAGCAGCGGGGGGGGGGCCGGGAATCAGCCCCAGCATTTT. This codes for CASSGGGAGNQPQHF.

Within the sample, this clonotype is medium-sized (0.01 to 0.1%). The chain couples TRBV19 to TRBJ1-5; tentative D call: TRBD1 (5 bases). Trimming stripped 3 bases from V and 7 bases from J, with 13 bases between. The germline gives CDR1 LNHDA, CDR2 SQIVND (reference sequence). The CDR3 is 14 residues long. CDR3: CASSMGGDGQPQHF. CDR3 sequence (DNA): TGTGCCAGTAGTATGGGAGGGGACGGACAGCCCCAGCATTTT.

This chain links TRBV7-9 with TRBJ2-3, with 11 bases identical to TRBD1. V gave up 5 bases and J gave up 5 bases; unmatched junction bases: 3. This CDR3 is built from 14 residues. Germline V lookup: CDR1 SEHNR, CDR2 FQNEAQ (reference sequence). CDR3 region: CASSRTGGVDTQYF. Written as DNA, the CDR3 is TGTGCCAGCAGCCGGACAGGGGGCGTAGATACGCAGTATTTT.

The chain recombines TRBV12-5 with TRBJ2-1; a weak D match, TRBD1 (6 bases). TRBJ2-5 matches the DNA end more closely, so the J call is doubtful. In germline, CDR1 is LGHNT, CDR2 FRNRAP. The CDR3 runs 13 residues. The CDR3 is CASGLVGAETQYF. CDR3 nucleotide sequence: TGTGCTAGTGGTTTGGTGGGGGCTGAGACCCAGTACTTC.

This clonotype showed up just a few times. The V gene is TRBV20-1, the J gene TRBJ2-2; possible D gene TRBD1, 5 bases. Germline values: CDR1 DFQATT, CDR2 SNEGSKA (reference sequence). CDR3 length equals 14 residues. Trimming removed 0 bases at V and 6 bases at J, with 11 bases between. The CDR3 reads CSARDSGRAGELFF. The DNA of the CDR3 is TGCAGTGCTAGAGATTCCGGCAGGGCCGGGGAGCTGTTTTTT.

This chain connects TRBV20-1 to TRBJ1-2; D is undetermined. The CDR3 sequence is 12 residues long. Trimming removed 3 bases from V and 6 bases from J, with 11 bases in between. Germline V gives CDR1 DFQATT, CDR2 SNEGSKA (reference sequence). The CDR3 sequence: CSASVVPDGYTF. The CDR3, as DNA: TGCAGTGCTAGCGTCGTCCCAGATGGCTACACCTTC.

The table lists this clonotype with a few counts. This may be a read error: a much more frequent sequence differs by one nucleotide. The chain uses TRBV6-6 and TRBJ1-2, with TRBD1 matching 8 bases. The CDR3 consists of 13 residues. Germline V gives CDR1 MNHNY, CDR2 SVGAGI (reference sequence). DNA of the CDR3: TGTGTCAGCAGGCAGGGGGCGGGGTATGGCTACACCTTC. It specifies CVSRQGAGYGYTF.